Listed below are T cell receptor beta chains from one sample, sequenced in a study of shared clonotypes between healthy human individuals. TCRdb's table, derived via immunoSEQ multiplex PCR, lists solely in-frame clones and lacks some. The sample has about 2 million clones; less than 95% are singletons. Sequencing was carried out using naive CD8+ T cells sorted from blood. The receptors shown here come from a man in his late teens or twenties in good health. Each CDR3 is given with its conserved first and last residue. D genes are given only for firm matches. Some rows have no size entry. The others give once, few or many, or a class for an expanded clone.

cdr3_length,v_call,j_call,clone_size,d_call,cdr3_nt,cdr3_aa
14,TRBV5-8,TRBJ2-5,once,NA,TGTGCCAGCAGCTTTGGGACACGCCAAGAGACCCAGTACTTC,CASSFGTRQETQYF
13,TRBV7-8,TRBJ1-2,NA,NA,TGTGCCAGCAGCTTATTAGGGGACTATGGCTACACCTTC,CASSLLGDYGYTF
14,TRBV25-1,TRBJ2-7,NA,TRBD1,TGTGCCAGCAGTTTACAGGGGGATACCTACGAGCAGTACTTC,CASSLQGDTYEQYF
14,TRBV7-9,TRBJ2-3,NA,NA,TGTGCCAGCAGCCTGCCCTACGGCACAGATACGCAGTATTTT,CASSLPYGTDTQYF
16,TRBV4-1,TRBJ2-7,once,TRBD2,TGCGCCAGCAGCCAAGAAGAGGGACTAGCGAGCTACGAGCAGTACTTC,CASSQEEGLASYEQYF
17,TRBV7-9,TRBJ2-5,NA,TRBD2,TGTGCCAGCAGCTTAGCGGGGAGGGGAGTATTCCAAGAGACCCAGTACTTC,CASSLAGRGVFQETQYF
16,TRBV27,TRBJ2-5,NA,TRBD2,TGTGCCAGCAGTCAACTGATACGGGGGGTTGTGGAGACCCAGTACTTC,CASSQLIRGVVETQYF
14,TRBV5-1,TRBJ1-1,NA,TRBD1,TGCGCCAGCGGTAGGACAGGGGGTGCAACTGAAGCTTTCTTT,CASGRTGGATEAFF
12,TRBV7-6,TRBJ2-1,NA,NA,TGTGCCAGCAGCTTAGTGTTGAATGAGCAGTTCTTC,CASSLVLNEQFF
16,TRBV6-1,TRBJ2-7,NA,NA,TGTGCCAGCAGTGTTCATGCGGGGGCCGGCCTCGGCGAGCAGTACTTC,CASSVHAGAGLGEQYF
15,TRBV5-4,TRBJ2-7,NA,NA,TGTGCCAGCAGCTTGGACAGGGACCGCTCCTACGAGCAGTACTTC,CASSLDRDRSYEQYF
14,TRBV27,TRBJ1-6,NA,NA,TGTGCCAGCAGTTTCGGACTCCGCGATTCACCCCTCCACTTT,CASSFGLRDSPLHF
18,TRBV5-6,TRBJ2-3,NA,TRBD2,TGTGCCAGCAGCTTGGAGCTAGCGGGGTCCTACGGCACAGATACGCAGTATTTT,CASSLELAGSYGTDTQYF
15,TRBV4-1,TRBJ2-3,NA,TRBD2,TGCGCCAGCACCCATATAGCGGGAGGGCCTTATACGCAGTATTTT,CASTHIAGGPYTQYF
14,TRBV4-3,TRBJ2-7,NA,NA,TGCGCCAGCAGCCAAGATAGTGGAGGTGACGAGCAGTACTTC,CASSQDSGGDEQYF
12,TRBV13,TRBJ2-2,once,NA,TGTGCCAGCAGCTTTAACACCGGGGAGCTGTTTTTT,CASSFNTGELFF
12,TRBV5-8,TRBJ2-1,NA,NA,TGTGCCAGCAGCCCTACAGGGAGTGAGCAGTTCTTC,CASSPTGSEQFF
17,TRBV19,TRBJ1-1,NA,TRBD1,TGTGCCAGTAGTACGACCTACGAGGGGGCGTTAAACACTGAAGCTTTCTTT,CASSTTYEGALNTEAFF
14,TRBV6-1,TRBJ1-2,NA,TRBD1,TGTGCCAGCAGTGAAGAGAGGGACAGCTATGGCTACACCTTC,CASSEERDSYGYTF
15,TRBV30,TRBJ2-1,NA,TRBD2,TGTGCCTGGACCAATCAAGCGGGAGGGTATAATGAGCAGTTCTTC,CAWTNQAGGYNEQFF
15,TRBV5-6,TRBJ2-5,NA,NA,TGTGCCAGCAGCTCAGATGAACAGGGAGGCGAGACCCAGTACTTC,CASSSDEQGGETQYF
13,TRBV28,TRBJ1-3,NA,NA,TGTGCCAGCAGCTGGAGGACGGGAAACACCATATATTTT,CASSWRTGNTIYF
16,TRBV4-1,TRBJ2-3,NA,TRBD2,TGCGCCAGCAGCCAAGTAGCGGGGGGGAGCACAGATACGCAGTATTTT,CASSQVAGGSTDTQYF
18,TRBV27,TRBJ2-3,NA,NA,TGTGCCAGCAGTTGGACAGTCTATGCTAAAAGTAGCACAGATACGCAGTATTTT,CASSWTVYAKSSTDTQYF
15,TRBV6-5,TRBJ1-6,once,NA,TGTGCCAGCAGTTACTCAGGAACCTTGGGTTCACCCCTCCACTTT,CASSYSGTLGSPLHF
14,TRBV9,TRBJ2-3,NA,NA,TGTGCCAGCAGCGTAGAGAGGGGGTCAGATACGCAGTATTTT,CASSVERGSDTQYF
13,TRBV27,TRBJ2-7,NA,NA,TGTGCCAGCAGTTTACGACAGACCTACGAGCAGTACTTC,CASSLRQTYEQYF
15,TRBV7-9,TRBJ2-5,NA,TRBD2,TGTGCCAGCAGCTCAACGGGGGGACCTAAGGAGACCCAGTACTTC,CASSSTGGPKETQYF
13,TRBV5-4,TRBJ2-1,NA,NA,TGTGCCAGCAGCTTGGACAGACTCAATGAGCAGTTCTTC,CASSLDRLNEQFF
15,TRBV19,TRBJ1-5,few,NA,TGTGCCAGTAGCGTAGCACAATATAGCAATCAGCCCCAGCATTTT,CASSVAQYSNQPQHF
12,TRBV10-3,TRBJ2-3,once,NA,TGTGCCATCAGTGAGTCGGAAGATACGCAGTATTTT,CAISESEDTQYF
16,TRBV6-5,TRBJ1-1,NA,TRBD1,TGTGCCAGCAGTTACCAGGGGGCCCTAATGAACACTGAAGCTTTCTTT,CASSYQGALMNTEAFF
14,TRBV5-6,TRBJ2-7,few,TRBD1,TGTGCCAGCACCCGGGACAGGGGTGTCTACGAGCAGTACTTC,CASTRDRGVYEQYF
17,TRBV4-1,TRBJ2-1,NA,TRBD2,TGCGCCAGCAGCCAAGATCCCAGCGGGGAGTCCTACAATGAGCAGTTCTTC,CASSQDPSGESYNEQFF
15,TRBV2,TRBJ2-1,NA,NA,TGTGCCAGCCAGGACAGACCGGGGCTTAACAATGAGCAGTTCTTC,CASQDRPGLNNEQFF
16,TRBV4-1,TRBJ2-1,NA,NA,TGCGCCAGCAGCCAGTCAGGGGTTGGCTCCTACAATGAGCAGTTCTTC,CASSQSGVGSYNEQFF
14,TRBV7-2,TRBJ2-2,NA,NA,TGTGCCAGCAGCCCCTTGGGGCCCACCGGGGAGCTGTTTTTT,CASSPLGPTGELFF
16,TRBV4-1,TRBJ1-1,NA,TRBD1,TGCGCCAGCAGCCAAGGGACAGGGATGGCGAACACTGAAGCTTTCTTT,CASSQGTGMANTEAFF
16,TRBV7-9,TRBJ1-4,NA,TRBD1,TGTGCCAGCAGCTCCGGCGACAGGGCGACTAATGAAAAACTGTTTTTT,CASSSGDRATNEKLFF
13,TRBV29-1,TRBJ1-1,NA,TRBD1,TGCAGCGTGGGGGGACAGGGGCCCACTGAAGCTTTCTTT,CSVGGQGPTEAFF
13,TRBV7-9,TRBJ1-1,once,TRBD1,TGTGCCAGCAGCCCACAGGGGGACACTGAAGCTTTCTTT,CASSPQGDTEAFF
14,TRBV5-5,TRBJ2-7,once,NA,TGTGCCAGCAGCCCCGAGGGCACTAGCTACGAGCAGTACTTC,CASSPEGTSYEQYF
15,TRBV13,TRBJ2-7,NA,TRBD2,TGTGCCAGCAGCGCCCGGACTAGCTGGCGGGACGAGCAGTACTTC,CASSARTSWRDEQYF